This is a list of T cell receptor beta chains from one sample in a study of cytomegalovirus exposure and HLA in healthy donors. Measured with immunoSEQ multiplex PCR; TCRdb has only the in-frame clones, and not every one. The table includes 90,000 to 140,000 clones, roughly 76% detected once. The sample was PBMCs. Every receptor here comes from a man between 25 and 39 years old in good health and CMV-seropositive. Each CDR3 is given with its conserved first and last residue. A D gene is named only where the DNA matches it firmly. Clone size is not always given. Where it is, it says once, few, many or a class for expanded clones.

CDR3aa: CASSLGVFGGDGYTF
CDR3nt: TGTGCCAGCAGCTTAGGAGTTTTCGGGGGTGACGGCTACACCTTC
j_gene: TRBJ1-2
v_gene: TRBV7-9
abundance: -
d_gene: -

CDR3aa: CASSPTLTRNEQFF
CDR3nt: TGTGCCAGCAGCCCCACCTTAACGAGGAATGAGCAGTTCTTC
j_gene: TRBJ2-1
v_gene: TRBV7-3
abundance: once
d_gene: -

CDR3aa: CASSLKGTGSLAGANVLTF
CDR3nt: TGTGCCAGCAGCTTGAAGGGGACAGGGAGTTTAGCTGGGGCCAACGTCCTGACTTTC
j_gene: TRBJ2-6
v_gene: TRBV5-6
abundance: -
d_gene: TRBD1

CDR3aa: CSARDQETQYF
CDR3nt: TGCAGTGCTCGGGACCAAGAGACCCAGTACTTC
j_gene: TRBJ2-5
v_gene: TRBV20-1
abundance: -
d_gene: -

CDR3aa: CASGGGGTGANVLTF
CDR3nt: TGTGCCAGCGGGGGGGGTGGCACCGGGGCCAACGTCCTGACTTTC
j_gene: TRBJ2-6
v_gene: TRBV2
abundance: once
d_gene: TRBD2

CDR3aa: CASSDVGTGYEQYF
CDR3nt: TGTGCCAGCAGTGACGTCGGGACAGGGTACGAGCAGTACTTC
j_gene: TRBJ2-7
v_gene: TRBV2
abundance: -
d_gene: TRBD1

CDR3aa: CASSITSGVSGNTIYF
CDR3nt: TGTGCCAGCAGTATTACCTCGGGAGTCTCTGGAAACACCATATATTTT
j_gene: TRBJ1-3
v_gene: TRBV11-1
abundance: -
d_gene: -

CDR3aa: CASRGRQVPTEAFF
CDR3nt: TGTGCCAGCAGAGGGAGACAGGTTCCCACTGAAGCTTTCTTT
j_gene: TRBJ1-1
v_gene: TRBV6-6
abundance: -
d_gene: -

CDR3aa: CASSFAGSNQPQHF
CDR3nt: TGTGCCAGCAGCTTCGCGGGGTCCAATCAGCCCCAGCATTTT
j_gene: TRBJ1-5
v_gene: TRBV5-4
abundance: once
d_gene: -

CDR3aa: CAAYRGLNTEAFF
CDR3nt: TGTGCCGCCTATAGGGGATTGAACACTGAAGCTTTCTTT
j_gene: TRBJ1-1
v_gene: TRBV19
abundance: -
d_gene: -

CDR3aa: CASRFRGNTEAFF
CDR3nt: TGTGCCAGTAGATTCAGGGGAAACACTGAAGCTTTCTTT
j_gene: TRBJ1-1
v_gene: TRBV19
abundance: -
d_gene: -

CDR3aa: CASSVDWNTEAFF
CDR3nt: TGTGCCAGCAGTGTAGACTGGAACACTGAAGCTTTCTTT
j_gene: TRBJ1-1
v_gene: TRBV27
abundance: -
d_gene: -

CDR3aa: CASSIGGRTGGKLFF
CDR3nt: TGTGCCAGTAGTATAGGGGGTCGTACAGGGGGAAAACTGTTTTTT
j_gene: TRBJ1-4
v_gene: TRBV19
abundance: -
d_gene: TRBD1

CDR3aa: CASSQEEGPNTGELFF
CDR3nt: TGCGCCAGCAGCCAAGAGGAGGGCCCAAACACCGGGGAGCTGTTTTTT
j_gene: TRBJ2-2
v_gene: TRBV4-3
abundance: -
d_gene: -

CDR3aa: CASSYSTLGETQYF
CDR3nt: TGTGCCAGCAGTTACTCGACATTGGGAGAGACCCAGTACTTC
j_gene: TRBJ2-5
v_gene: TRBV6-5
abundance: -
d_gene: -

CDR3aa: CASSLAGQGGSPLHF
CDR3nt: TGTGCCAGCAGCTTAGCTGGGCAGGGGGGATCACCCCTCCACTTT
j_gene: TRBJ1-6
v_gene: TRBV7-9
abundance: -
d_gene: TRBD1

CDR3aa: CASSHSGTGDYGYTF
CDR3nt: TGCGCCAGCAGCCACTCCGGGACAGGGGACTATGGCTACACCTTC
j_gene: TRBJ1-2
v_gene: TRBV4-3
abundance: -
d_gene: TRBD1

CDR3aa: CASSSREDRAYNEQFF
CDR3nt: TGTGCCAGCAGCTCCCGCGAGGACAGGGCCTACAATGAGCAGTTCTTC
j_gene: TRBJ2-1
v_gene: TRBV9
abundance: -
d_gene: TRBD1

CDR3aa: CASSQVPGNGRNTEAFF
CDR3nt: TGCGCCAGCAGCCAAGTCCCGGGGAACGGCAGGAACACTGAAGCTTTCTTT
j_gene: TRBJ1-1
v_gene: TRBV4-1
abundance: -
d_gene: -

CDR3aa: CASSAGGRETQYF
CDR3nt: TGTGCCAGCAGTGCGGGGGGGCGGGAGACCCAGTACTTC
j_gene: TRBJ2-5
v_gene: TRBV6-1
abundance: many
d_gene: TRBD2

CDR3aa: CASSWTGGSYEQYF
CDR3nt: TGTGCCAGCAGTTGGACAGGGGGCTCCTACGAGCAGTACTTC
j_gene: TRBJ2-7
v_gene: TRBV28
abundance: -
d_gene: TRBD1

CDR3aa: CASSYRQGYEGYTF
CDR3nt: TGTGCCAGCAGTTACCGACAGGGTTATGAGGGCTACACCTTC
j_gene: TRBJ1-2
v_gene: TRBV6-5
abundance: -
d_gene: TRBD1

CDR3aa: CASSLRGLDEKLFF
CDR3nt: TGTGCCAGCAGCTTGAGGGGGCTTGATGAAAAACTGTTTTTT
j_gene: TRBJ1-4
v_gene: TRBV7-9
abundance: once
d_gene: TRBD1

CDR3aa: CASSQEAHSTDTQYF
CDR3nt: TGTGCCAGCAGCCAAGAAGCCCACTCCACCGATACGCAGTATTTT
j_gene: TRBJ2-3
v_gene: TRBV4-2
abundance: -
d_gene: -

CDR3aa: CASSLSRGGETQYF
CDR3nt: TGTGCTAGCAGCCTCTCCCGTGGCGGAGAGACCCAGTACTTC
j_gene: TRBJ2-5
v_gene: TRBV7-7
abundance: -
d_gene: -

CDR3aa: CANQRASGTGGYTF
CDR3nt: TGTGCCAACCAGCGGGCCTCTGGGACAGGGGGCTACACCTTC
j_gene: TRBJ1-2
v_gene: TRBV6-1
abundance: -
d_gene: TRBD1

CDR3aa: CASKKGGQTDTQYF
CDR3nt: TGTGCCAGTAAAAAAGGGGGACAGACAGATACGCAGTATTTT
j_gene: TRBJ2-3
v_gene: TRBV19
abundance: -
d_gene: TRBD1

CDR3aa: CASSIASGGADEQFF
CDR3nt: TGTGCCAGTAGTATAGCTAGCGGGGGGGCAGATGAGCAGTTCTTC
j_gene: TRBJ2-1
v_gene: TRBV19
abundance: -
d_gene: TRBD2

CDR3aa: CASSLGGPPINEQFF
CDR3nt: TGCGCCAGCAGCTTGGGAGGGCCTCCAATCAATGAGCAGTTCTTC
j_gene: TRBJ2-1
v_gene: TRBV5-1
abundance: once
d_gene: -

CDR3aa: CASSRPGGWDGYTF
CDR3nt: TGTGCCAGCAGCCGCCCCGGGGGATGGGATGGCTACACCTTC
j_gene: TRBJ1-2
v_gene: TRBV6-5
abundance: once
d_gene: -

CDR3aa: CASSLVTANYGYTF
CDR3nt: TGCGCCAGCAGCTTGGTGACAGCTAACTATGGCTACACCTTC
j_gene: TRBJ1-2
v_gene: TRBV5-1
abundance: -
d_gene: -

CDR3aa: CASSSGTGLYGGYTF
CDR3nt: TGCGCCAGCAGCTCCGGGACAGGCCTATATGGTGGCTACACCTTC
j_gene: TRBJ1-2
v_gene: TRBV5-1
abundance: -
d_gene: TRBD1

CDR3aa: CASSLAMVAGGLGETQYF
CDR3nt: TGTGCCAGCAGCTTGGCCATGGTAGCGGGGGGTCTGGGGGAGACCCAGTACTTC
j_gene: TRBJ2-5
v_gene: TRBV5-4
abundance: -
d_gene: TRBD2

CDR3aa: CASTESGRYEQYF
CDR3nt: TGTGCCAGCACCGAGTCAGGGCGTTACGAGCAGTACTTC
j_gene: TRBJ2-7
v_gene: TRBV2
abundance: -
d_gene: -

CDR3aa: CASSPEQPGDQPQHF
CDR3nt: TGTGCCAGCTCACCAGAGCAGCCGGGAGATCAGCCCCAGCATTTT
j_gene: TRBJ1-5
v_gene: TRBV18
abundance: once
d_gene: -

CDR3aa: CASSSVSQGQLNHRNTEAFF
CDR3nt: TGCGCCAGCAGCTCAGTCTCACAGGGACAGCTGAATCATCGAAACACTGAAGCTTTCTTT
j_gene: TRBJ1-1
v_gene: TRBV5-1
abundance: once
d_gene: TRBD1

CDR3aa: CASSLVEDLMNTEAFF
CDR3nt: TGTGCCAGCAGCTTAGTGGAGGACCTCATGAACACTGAAGCTTTCTTT
j_gene: TRBJ1-1
v_gene: TRBV11-3
abundance: -
d_gene: -

CDR3aa: CASSEPLSGSPLHF
CDR3nt: TGTGCCAGCAGTGAGCCCCTCTCCGGGTCACCCCTCCACTTT
j_gene: TRBJ1-6
v_gene: TRBV25-1
abundance: -
d_gene: -

CDR3aa: CASSLTSGGSDTQYF
CDR3nt: TGTGCCAGCAGCTTGACTAGCGGGGGGTCAGATACGCAGTATTTT
j_gene: TRBJ2-3
v_gene: TRBV5-4
abundance: -
d_gene: TRBD2

CDR3aa: CASSLAGQLYGYTF
CDR3nt: TGTGCCAGCAGCTTAGCGGGACAGTTGTATGGCTACACCTTC
j_gene: TRBJ1-2
v_gene: TRBV7-9
abundance: large
d_gene: TRBD1

CDR3aa: CASSKGWTADFYGYTF
CDR3nt: TGTGCCAGCAGCAAGGGCTGGACAGCCGACTTCTATGGCTACACCTTC
j_gene: TRBJ1-2
v_gene: TRBV7-3
abundance: -
d_gene: -

CDR3aa: CASSGQQGADTEAFF
CDR3nt: TGTGCCAGCAGTGGCCAACAGGGGGCGGACACTGAAGCTTTCTTT
j_gene: TRBJ1-1
v_gene: TRBV6-1
abundance: -
d_gene: TRBD1

CDR3aa: CASSLVGQGITIQYF
CDR3nt: TGTGCCAGCAGCTTAGTCGGACAGGGGATTACCATTCAGTACTTC
j_gene: TRBJ2-4
v_gene: TRBV7-8
abundance: few
d_gene: TRBD1

CDR3aa: CASSQLGTTGNTIYF
CDR3nt: TGCGCCAGCAGCCAATTGGGGACAACTGGAAACACCATATATTTT
j_gene: TRBJ1-3
v_gene: TRBV4-1
abundance: many
d_gene: -

CDR3aa: CASTWGQGVEKLFF
CDR3nt: TGTGCCAGCACCTGGGGACAGGGGGTCGAAAAACTGTTTTTT
j_gene: TRBJ1-4
v_gene: TRBV2
abundance: -
d_gene: TRBD1

CDR3aa: CAVGHEAFF
CDR3nt: TGTGCGGTGGGGCATGAAGCTTTCTTT
j_gene: TRBJ1-1
v_gene: TRBV6-5
abundance: -
d_gene: -

CDR3aa: CASSQMGTGEVNEQYF
CDR3nt: TGCGCCAGCAGCCAAATGGGTACAGGGGAGGTCAACGAGCAGTACTTC
j_gene: TRBJ2-7
v_gene: TRBV4-1
abundance: few
d_gene: -

CDR3aa: CASSQRRGLGEAFF
CDR3nt: TGCGCCAGCAGCCAACGACGGGGTTTGGGTGAAGCTTTCTTT
j_gene: TRBJ1-1
v_gene: TRBV4-1
abundance: -
d_gene: -

CDR3aa: CASSLEGFTYNEQFF
CDR3nt: TGTGCCAGCAGCTTAGAGGGGTTCACCTACAATGAGCAGTTCTTC
j_gene: TRBJ2-1
v_gene: TRBV7-2
abundance: -
d_gene: -

CDR3aa: CASRDRGSYEQYF
CDR3nt: TGCGCCAGCAGGGACAGGGGCTCCTACGAGCAGTACTTC
j_gene: TRBJ2-7
v_gene: TRBV5-1
abundance: -
d_gene: TRBD1

CDR3aa: CASSYSPGGAGTEAFF
CDR3nt: TGTGCCAGCAGTTACTCGCCAGGGGGCGCGGGCACTGAAGCTTTCTTT
j_gene: TRBJ1-1
v_gene: TRBV6-5
abundance: once
d_gene: TRBD1

CDR3aa: CAIKFPRDRGQYLYENTEAFF
CDR3nt: TGTGCCATAAAGTTTCCCCGGGACAGGGGCCAATACCTATACGAAAACACTGAAGCTTTCTTT
j_gene: TRBJ1-1
v_gene: TRBV19
abundance: few
d_gene: TRBD1

CDR3aa: CAWSGTASGNTIYF
CDR3nt: TGTGCCTGGTCCGGGACAGCCTCTGGAAACACCATATATTTT
j_gene: TRBJ1-3
v_gene: TRBV30
abundance: -
d_gene: TRBD1

CDR3aa: CSVEGTGDTDTQYF
CDR3nt: TGCAGCGTTGAGGGGACAGGGGACACAGATACGCAGTATTTT
j_gene: TRBJ2-3
v_gene: TRBV29-1
abundance: -
d_gene: TRBD1

CDR3aa: CASSPRDRGSQPQHF
CDR3nt: TGTGCCAGCAGCCCCCGGGACAGGGGTAGTCAGCCCCAGCATTTT
j_gene: TRBJ1-5
v_gene: TRBV2
abundance: -
d_gene: TRBD1

CDR3aa: CASRQFGRPQHF
CDR3nt: TGTGCCAGCAGACAGTTCGGGAGGCCCCAGCATTTT
j_gene: TRBJ1-5
v_gene: TRBV2
abundance: few
d_gene: -

CDR3aa: CASRNSGDYGYTF
CDR3nt: TGTGCCAGTAGGAATTCAGGCGACTATGGCTACACCTTC
j_gene: TRBJ1-2
v_gene: TRBV19
abundance: once
d_gene: -

CDR3aa: CASSPNPSGSSEQFF
CDR3nt: TGTGCCAGCAGCCCAAACCCCTCGGGGAGCAGTGAGCAGTTCTTC
j_gene: TRBJ2-1
v_gene: TRBV11-1
abundance: -
d_gene: -

CDR3aa: CASSRRGGASGNTIYF
CDR3nt: TGTGCCAGCAGCCGCCGGGGGGGAGCCTCTGGAAACACCATATATTTT
j_gene: TRBJ1-3
v_gene: TRBV6-6
abundance: -
d_gene: -